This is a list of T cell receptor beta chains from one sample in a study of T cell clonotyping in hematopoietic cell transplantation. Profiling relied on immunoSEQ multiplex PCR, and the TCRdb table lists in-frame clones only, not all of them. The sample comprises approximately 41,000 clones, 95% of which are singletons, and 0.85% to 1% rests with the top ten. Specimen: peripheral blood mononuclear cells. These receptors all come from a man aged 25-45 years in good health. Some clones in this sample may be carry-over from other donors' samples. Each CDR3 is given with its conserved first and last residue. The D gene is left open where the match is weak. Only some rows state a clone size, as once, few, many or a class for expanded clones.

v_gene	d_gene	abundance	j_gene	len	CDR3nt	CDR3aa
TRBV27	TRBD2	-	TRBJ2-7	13	TGTGCCAGCAGTGGTCTAGCGGGCTACGAGCAGTACTTC	CASSGLAGYEQYF
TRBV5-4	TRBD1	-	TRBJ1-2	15	TGTGCCAGCAGCTGGGGGACAGCAACCGGGTATGGCTACACCTTC	CASSWGTATGYGYTF
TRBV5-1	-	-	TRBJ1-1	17	TGCGCCAGCAGCTTCACCTTTAGGACATCTGCGAACACTGAAGCTTTCTTT	CASSFTFRTSANTEAFF
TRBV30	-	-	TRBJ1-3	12	TGTGCCTGGAATCCCTCTGGAAACACCATATATTTT	CAWNPSGNTIYF
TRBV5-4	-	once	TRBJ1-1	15	TGTGCCAGCAGCACGAGGCGAGGCGCGTTCACTGAAGCTTTCTTT	CASSTRRGAFTEAFF
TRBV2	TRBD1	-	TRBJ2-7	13	TGTGCCACCGGGACAGAATTCTCCTACGAGCAGTACTTC	CATGTEFSYEQYF
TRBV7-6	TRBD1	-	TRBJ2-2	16	TGTGCCAGCAGCTTCTACCTCGGGACAGGCCCCGGGGAGCTGTTTTTT	CASSFYLGTGPGELFF
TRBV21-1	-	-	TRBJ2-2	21	TGTGCCAGCAGTCCCCCCGGGACGGACCAATTCCATCCTCCGAACACCGGGGAGCTGTTTTTT	CASSPPGTDQFHPPNTGELFF
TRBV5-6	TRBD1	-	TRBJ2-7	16	TGTGCCAGCCCGGGACAGGGTGAAATAATGGCCTACGAGCAGTACTTC	CASPGQGEIMAYEQYF
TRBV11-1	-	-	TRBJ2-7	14	TGTGCCAGCAGCTTAGTGGGCGGCTCCTACGAGCAGTACTTC	CASSLVGGSYEQYF
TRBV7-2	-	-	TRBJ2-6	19	TGTGCCAGCAGCACCCGACAGACAGTCTTAAGCTCTGGGGCCAACGTCCTGACTTTC	CASSTRQTVLSSGANVLTF
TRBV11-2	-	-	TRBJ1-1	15	TGTGCCAGCAGCTTAGGTCTGGGGGTGGGCACTGAAGCTTTCTTT	CASSLGLGVGTEAFF
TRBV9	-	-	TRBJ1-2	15	TGTGCCAGCAGCGTCGGGACAAATCAAAATCAGGGCTACACCTTC	CASSVGTNQNQGYTF
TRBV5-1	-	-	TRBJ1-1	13	TGCGCCAGCAGCTTAGGACAATCCGCTGAAGCTTTCTTT	CASSLGQSAEAFF
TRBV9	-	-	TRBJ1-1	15	TGTGCCAGCAGCGTAGTCTCGGGACGAAACACTGAAGCTTTCTTT	CASSVVSGRNTEAFF
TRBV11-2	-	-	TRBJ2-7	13	TGTGCCAGCAGCACCGGGGCGGGCTACGAGCAGTACTTC	CASSTGAGYEQYF
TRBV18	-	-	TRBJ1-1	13	TGTGCCAGCTCACCAGAACTGAACACTGAAGCTTTCTTT	CASSPELNTEAFF
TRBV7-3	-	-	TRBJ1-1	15	TGTGCCAGCAGGAAATCGGGGGGCTTCGTCACTGAAGCTTTCTTT	CASRKSGGFVTEAFF
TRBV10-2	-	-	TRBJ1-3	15	TGCGCCAGCGAGGGGGGGAACGACTCTGGAAACACCATATATTTT	CASEGGNDSGNTIYF
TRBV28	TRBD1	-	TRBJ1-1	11	TGTGCCAGCAGTTTAAACAGGGGACCTTTCTTT	CASSLNRGPFF
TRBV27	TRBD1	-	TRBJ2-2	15	TGTGCCAGCAGTGCCACCGGGACAGGAACCGGGGAGCTGTTTTTT	CASSATGTGTGELFF
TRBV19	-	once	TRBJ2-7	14	TGTGCCAGTAGTCCGACAGACAGCTCCTACGAGCAGTACTTC	CASSPTDSSYEQYF
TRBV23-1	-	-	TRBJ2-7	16	TGCGCCAGCAGTCAATGGCCCGTCCGGCCACCCTACGAGCAGTACTTC	CASSQWPVRPPYEQYF
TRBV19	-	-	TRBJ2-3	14	TGTGCCAGTAGTGCCCGGTGGGGAGGAGATACGCAGTATTTT	CASSARWGGDTQYF
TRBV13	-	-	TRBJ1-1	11	TGTGCCAGCAGCTTTCGTTTTGAAGCTTTCTTT	CASSFRFEAFF
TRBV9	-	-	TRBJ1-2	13	TGTGCCAGCAGCGTAGGGTTTCACGAGGGCTACACCTTC	CASSVGFHEGYTF
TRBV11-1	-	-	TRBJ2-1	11	TGTGCCAGCAGCCCGGACAATGAGCAGTTCTTC	CASSPDNEQFF
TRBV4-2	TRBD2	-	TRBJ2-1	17	TGTGCCAGCAGCCAAGAAGGGGCTAGCGGGGGGGCGGGTGAGCAGTTCTTC	CASSQEGASGGAGEQFF
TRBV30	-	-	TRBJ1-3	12	TGTGCAGGAGGGAGCACTGGAAACACCATATATTTT	CAGGSTGNTIYF
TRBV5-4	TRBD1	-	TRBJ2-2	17	TGTGCCAGCAGCTTGGTTCGGGACAGGCCGGGGGCCGGGGAGCTGTTTTTT	CASSLVRDRPGAGELFF
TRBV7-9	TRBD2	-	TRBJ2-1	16	TGTGCCAGCAGCGCAAAGCGGGGCCTGATAAACAATGAGCAGTTCTTC	CASSAKRGLINNEQFF
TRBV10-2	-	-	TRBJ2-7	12	TGCGCCAGCAGTGAGTCGGTGCGCGAGCAGTACTTC	CASSESVREQYF
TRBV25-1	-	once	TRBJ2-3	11	TGTGCCAGCAGTGACCCAGATACGCAGTATTTT	CASSDPDTQYF
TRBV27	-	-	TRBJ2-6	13	TGTGCCAGCAGTTTCGGTGGGGCCAACGTCCTGACTTTC	CASSFGGANVLTF
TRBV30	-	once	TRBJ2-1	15	TGTGCCTGGAGGGTGCTAGGGGGAGGGTACAATGAGCAGTTCTTC	CAWRVLGGGYNEQFF
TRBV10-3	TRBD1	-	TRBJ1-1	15	TGTGCCATCAGTGAGTCGAGACAGGGAGGCACTGAAGCTTTCTTT	CAISESRQGGTEAFF
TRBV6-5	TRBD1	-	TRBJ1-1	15	TGTGCCAGCAGCACGAAGACAGGGGCTGGGACTGAAGCTTTCTTT	CASSTKTGAGTEAFF
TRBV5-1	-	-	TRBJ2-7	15	TGCGCCAGCAGCTTTTCACAGGACGGATACTACGAGCAGTACTTC	CASSFSQDGYYEQYF
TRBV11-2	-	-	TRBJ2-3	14	TGTGCCAGCAGCTTGAGGGGGTTCACAGATACGCAGTATTTT	CASSLRGFTDTQYF
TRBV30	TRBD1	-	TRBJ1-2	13	TGTGCCTGGAGTGTTGGGAGGGGGCCTGGCTACACCTTC	CAWSVGRGPGYTF
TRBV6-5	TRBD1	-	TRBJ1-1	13	TGTGCCAGCAGTTACCCTAAGACAGGGCAAGCTTTCTTT	CASSYPKTGQAFF
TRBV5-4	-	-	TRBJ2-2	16	TGTGCCAGCACCGGCCCCCCGGCAGCGAACACCGGGGAGCTGTTTTTT	CASTGPPAANTGELFF
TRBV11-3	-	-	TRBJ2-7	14	TGTGCCAGCAGCTTGGGGGGACCGGGATACGAGCAGTACTTC	CASSLGGPGYEQYF
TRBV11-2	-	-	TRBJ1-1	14	TGTGCCAGCAGCTTCCGGACCGGAAGCACTGAAGCTTTCTTT	CASSFRTGSTEAFF
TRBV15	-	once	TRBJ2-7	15	TGTGCCACCAGCAGAGATGATAGCGGCACCTACGAGCAGTACTTC	CATSRDDSGTYEQYF
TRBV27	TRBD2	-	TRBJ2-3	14	TGTGCCAGCAGTTTAGCGGGAGTCGCAGATACGCAGTATTTT	CASSLAGVADTQYF
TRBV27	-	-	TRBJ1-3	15	TGTGCCAGCAGTTCATTAACCCCCGCTGGAAACACCATATATTTT	CASSSLTPAGNTIYF
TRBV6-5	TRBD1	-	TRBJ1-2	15	TGTGCCAGCAGTGCCCAGACAGGGCCGGGTGGCGGCTACACCTTC	CASSAQTGPGGGYTF
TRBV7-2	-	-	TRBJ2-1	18	TGTGCCAGCAGCTTAGAATCGGAGGAAAAGGGTAGGAGGAATGAGCAGTTCTTC	CASSLESEEKGRRNEQFF
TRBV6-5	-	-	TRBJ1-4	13	TGTGCCAGTTCCGGCCCAACTAATGAAAAACTGTTTTTT	CASSGPTNEKLFF